This TCR beta chain was found in a study of T cell responses to AZD1222 COVID-19 vaccine. Study in general: Investigators merged groups given second doses at roughly 4 or roughly 12 weeks.

TCRdb's table, derived via immunoSEQ multiplex PCR, lists solely in-frame clones and lacks some. This sample has tens of thousands of clones; 78% occur once, and the top ten carry roughly 5.9%. The V and J ends lost 2 bases and 2 bases, in that order; junction bases with no gene match: 4. The CDR3 consists of 16 residues. Per the germline V gene, CDR1 is MNHNS and CDR2 is SASEGT. Broader study findings: AZD1222 recipients seropositive at baseline numbered only five to seven. Two AZD1222 administrations were followed by greater Spike-specific TCR breadth and depth. Scientists sampled the repertoires only once the peak T cell response had passed.

To note about this clone: Its matching antigen is unknown.

The receptor comes from an adult in good health. The rearrangement links TRBV6-1 to TRBJ1-5, with 9 bases lining up with TRBD1. Source: peripheral blood, taken on day 0 of AZD1222 vaccination. CDR3 in amino acids: CASSETNRGRNQPQHF. The CDR3 DNA follows: TGTGCCAGCAGTGAAACGAACAGGGGGCGCAATCAGCCCCAGCATTTT.